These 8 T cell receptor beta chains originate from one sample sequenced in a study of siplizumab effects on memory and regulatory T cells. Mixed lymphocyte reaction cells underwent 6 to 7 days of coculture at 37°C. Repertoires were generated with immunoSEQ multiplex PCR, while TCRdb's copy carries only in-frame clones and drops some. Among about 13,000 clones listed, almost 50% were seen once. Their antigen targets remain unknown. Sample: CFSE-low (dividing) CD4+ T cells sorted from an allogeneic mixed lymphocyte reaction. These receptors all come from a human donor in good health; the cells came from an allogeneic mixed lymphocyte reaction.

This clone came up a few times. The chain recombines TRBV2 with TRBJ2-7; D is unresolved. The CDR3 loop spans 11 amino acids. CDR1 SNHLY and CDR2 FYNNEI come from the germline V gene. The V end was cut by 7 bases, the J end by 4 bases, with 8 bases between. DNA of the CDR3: TGTGCCAGCATCCTCATTTACGAGCAGTACTTC. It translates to CASILIYEQYF.

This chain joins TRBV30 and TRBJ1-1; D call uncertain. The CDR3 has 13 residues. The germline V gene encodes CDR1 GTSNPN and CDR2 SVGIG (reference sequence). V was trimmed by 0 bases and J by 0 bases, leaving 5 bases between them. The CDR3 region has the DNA TGTGCCTGGAGTGTAGGAATGAACACTGAAGCTTTCTTT. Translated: CAWSVGMNTEAFF.

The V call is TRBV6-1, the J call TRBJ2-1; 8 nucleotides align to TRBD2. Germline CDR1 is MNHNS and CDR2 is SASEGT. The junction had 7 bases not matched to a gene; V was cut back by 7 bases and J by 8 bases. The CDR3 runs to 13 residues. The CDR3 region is CASTKSGSDEQFF. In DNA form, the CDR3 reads TGTGCCAGCACCAAAAGCGGGAGCGATGAGCAGTTCTTC.

The CDR3 DNA is TGTGCCAGCAGCCGGAGGGACAGGGGGTACGAGCAGTACTTC. Translation gives CASSRRDRGYEQYF. The V call is TRBV6-6, the J call TRBJ2-7, with 11 bases matching TRBD1. The V gene end was trimmed by 6 bases and the J gene end by 4 bases; junction bases not matched to a gene: 5. This CDR3 is 14 amino acids long. Germline V CDR1 and CDR2: MNHNY, SVGAGI (reference sequence).

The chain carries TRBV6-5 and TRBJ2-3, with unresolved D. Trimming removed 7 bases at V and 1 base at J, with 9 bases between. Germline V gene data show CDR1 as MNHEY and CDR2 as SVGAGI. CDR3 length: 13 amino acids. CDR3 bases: TGTGCCAGCACCCCTGGGGGCACAGATACGCAGTATTTT. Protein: CASTPGGTDTQYF.

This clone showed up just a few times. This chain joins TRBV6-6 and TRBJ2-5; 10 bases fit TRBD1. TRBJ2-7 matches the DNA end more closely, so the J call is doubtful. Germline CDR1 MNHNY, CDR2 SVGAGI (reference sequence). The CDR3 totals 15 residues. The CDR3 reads CASSPPGQGTNEQYF. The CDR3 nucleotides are TGTGCCAGCAGCCCCCCGGGACAGGGGACCAACGAGCAGTACTTC.

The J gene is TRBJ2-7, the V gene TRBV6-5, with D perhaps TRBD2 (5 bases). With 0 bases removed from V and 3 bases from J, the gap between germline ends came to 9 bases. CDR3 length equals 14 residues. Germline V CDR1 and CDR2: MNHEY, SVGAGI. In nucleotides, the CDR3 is TGTGCCAGCAGTTACTCCCGGAGGAACTACGAGCAGTACTTC. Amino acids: CASSYSRRNYEQYF.

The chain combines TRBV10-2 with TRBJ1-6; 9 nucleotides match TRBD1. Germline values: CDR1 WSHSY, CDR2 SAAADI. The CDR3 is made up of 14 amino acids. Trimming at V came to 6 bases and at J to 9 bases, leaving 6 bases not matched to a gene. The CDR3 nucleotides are TGCGCCAGCAGACTGGGACAGGGAGCTTCACCCCTCCACTTT. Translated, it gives CASRLGQGASPLHF.